This T cell receptor beta chain was sequenced during a study of cytomegalovirus exposure and HLA in healthy donors. The V and J ends lost 7 bases and 0 bases, in that order; junction bases with no gene match: 9. The CDR3 is made up of 16 amino acids. Germline CDR1 and CDR2: MNHEY and SMNVEV (reference sequence). The PCR employed 60 Vbeta primers together with 13 Jbeta primers. Method: immunoSEQ multiplex PCR; TCRdb's copy keeps in-frame clones and lacks some. The data hold 150,000 to 200,000 clones, with roughly 84% observed a single time. The receptor was isolated from a boy aged 5-17 years in good health and CMV-seronegative. Source material: PBMCs. V gene TRBV27 combines with J gene TRBJ2-3, with 8 nucleotides matching TRBD2. The CDR3 is CASNTDSGDSTDTQYF. DNA for the CDR3: TGTGCCAGCAACACCGATAGCGGGGACAGCACAGATACGCAGTATTTT.